The 25 T cell receptor beta chains reported below all come from one sample, sequenced in a study of technical replicates of blood from a handful of donors. TCRdb's table, derived via immunoSEQ multiplex PCR, lists solely in-frame clones and lacks some. Of some 74,000 clones in the sample, about 88% are singletons; the top ten hold 0.41%. Sequencing input: T cells isolated from PBMCs. Receptors were obtained from a human donor in good health.

The J gene is TRBJ2-1, the V gene TRBV20-1, with D unresolved. Trimming removed 4 bases at V and 10 bases at J, with 8 bases between. CDR1 and CDR2 from the germline V gene are DFQATT and SNEGSKA (reference sequence). The CDR3 has 10 amino acids. The CDR3, as DNA: TGCAGTGCTAATTGGGCAGAGCAGTTCTTC. Its translation: CSANWAEQFF.

This chain links TRBV9 with TRBJ2-7, with a possible D match to TRBD2 (5 bases). The CDR3 contains 13 residues. Germline lookup yields CDR1 SGDLS and CDR2 YYNGEE. Trimming took 3 bases from V and 3 from J, leaving 10 bases between them. The CDR3 bases are TGTGCCAGCAGCGAAGAGGGTCGCTACGAGCAGTACTTC. Its protein product is CASSEEGRYEQYF.

This chain connects TRBV6-5 to TRBJ2-7, with 9 positions matching TRBD1. There are 15 residues in the CDR3. V dropped 6 bases and J dropped 1; count of bases not matched to a gene: 7. Germline V gives CDR1 MNHEY, CDR2 SVGAGI. CDR3 residues: CASRYRDRVSYEQYF. CDR3 nucleotide sequence: TGTGCCAGCAGGTACCGGGACAGGGTATCCTACGAGCAGTACTTC.

The CDR3 is CASSYQREKDNEQFF. Written as DNA, the CDR3 is TGTGCCAGCAGCTATCAGCGGGAGAAGGACAATGAGCAGTTCTTC. V is TRBV11-3 and J is TRBJ2-1; TRBD2 matches 8 bases. From germline, CDR1 is SGHNT and CDR2 YENEEA. Trimming took 4 bases from V and 5 from J; bases not matched to a gene: 7. This CDR3 has 15 amino acids.

The rearrangement uses TRBV11-2 and TRBJ2-7; 7 nucleotides line up with TRBD2. Per the germline V gene, CDR1 is SGHAT and CDR2 is FQNNGV. Trimming removed 5 bases from V and 2 bases from J; junction bases left unmatched: 6. There are 14 residues in the CDR3. The CDR3 DNA reads TGTGCCAGCAGCCAGTCTAGCGGTACCTACGAGCAGTACTTC. This codes for CASSQSSGTYEQYF.

J is TRBJ2-5 and V is TRBV14; D is ambiguous. The CDR3 totals 15 residues. Germline values: CDR1 SGHDN, CDR2 FVKESK. Between the trimmed V and J ends, which lost 1 base and 0 bases, there was a span of 9 bases. The CDR3 protein is CASSQVGPYQETQYF. The CDR3 DNA is TGTGCCAGCAGCCAAGTTGGCCCATACCAAGAGACCCAGTACTTC.

This clone was seen once. The chain uses TRBV13 and TRBJ2-3; tentative D call: TRBD2 (6 bases). Germline lookup yields CDR1 PRHDT and CDR2 FYEKMQ (reference sequence). The CDR3 has 13 residues. V gave up 6 bases and J gave up 5 bases, with 12 bases separating them. The CDR3 protein is CASSPEGKDTQYF. DNA for the CDR3: TGTGCCAGCAGTCCGGAGGGAAAAGATACGCAGTATTTT.

V gene TRBV6-5 combines with J gene TRBJ1-1; 10 nucleotides agree with TRBD1. Trimming cost V 9 bases and J 7 bases; bases outside gene matches: 5. Germline V gives CDR1 MNHEY, CDR2 SVGAGI. The CDR3 is made up of 12 amino acids. CDR3 coding DNA: TGTGCCAGTAGGGACAGGGGTGATGAAGCTTTCTTT. It yields the protein CASRDRGDEAFF.

The chain has TRBV7-9 and TRBJ2-5; D not resolved. V was clipped by 5 bases and J by 5 bases, with 9 bases between them. The CDR3 has 12 amino acids. CDR1 and CDR2 (germline): SEHNR, FQNEAQ (reference sequence). CDR3 protein: CASSRTEETQYF. CDR3 nucleotides: TGTGCCAGCAGCCGAACGGAGGAGACCCAGTACTTC.

The genes are TRBV7-9 and TRBJ2-1, with a possible D match to TRBD1 (6 bases). The CDR3 consists of 13 residues. V lost 2 bases and J 10 bases, leaving 12 bases between the germline ends. Per germline, CDR1 SEHNR and CDR2 FQNEAQ (reference sequence). CDR3 sequence reads: CASSLTGYEEQFF. In DNA form, the CDR3 reads TGTGCCAGCAGCTTAACAGGGTATGAAGAGCAGTTCTTC.

The genes are TRBV15 and TRBJ2-7; 7 bases map to TRBD2. Germline trimming cut 0 bases from V and 5 bases from J; bases unmatched to any gene: 1. This CDR3 spans 13 amino acids. Per the germline V gene, CDR1 is LNHNV and CDR2 is YYDKDF (reference sequence). The DNA of the CDR3 is TGTGCCACCAGCAGAGATGGGGGGGACGAGCAGTACTTC. Its protein product is CATSRDGGDEQYF.

The rearrangement uses TRBV9 and TRBJ2-7, with D possibly TRBD1 on 7 matching bases. The germline V and J ends were trimmed by 5 bases and 4 bases, with 13 bases remaining between them. Germline loops: CDR1 SGDLS, CDR2 YYNGEE. The CDR3 runs 13 residues. The CDR3 DNA reads as TGTGCCAGCAGTGGACAGGCGGGATACGAGCAGTACTTC. It translates to CASSGQAGYEQYF. The full variable domain, its missing parts supplied by reference TRBV9 and TRBJ2-7, is DSGVTQTPKHLITATGQRVTLRCSPRSGDLSVYWYQQSLDQGLQFLIQYYNGEERAKGNILERFSAQQFPDLHSELNLSSLELGDSALYFCASSGQAGYEQYFGPGTRLTVT.

This chain uses TRBV5-4 with TRBJ1-3; D possibly corresponds to TRBD1 (6 bases). The CDR3 has 17 residues. The ends were cut back, 4 bases at V and 0 bases at J, with 17 bases in the middle. Germline V gene data show CDR1 as SGHNT and CDR2 as YYREEE (reference sequence). CDR3: CASSGLQGINSGNTIYF. The DNA of the CDR3 is TGTGCCAGCAGCGGTCTACAGGGAATTAACTCTGGAAACACCATATATTTT.

V is TRBV5-1 and J is TRBJ1-1, with D perhaps TRBD1 (5 bases). Germline V lookup: CDR1 SGHRS, CDR2 YFSETQ. Trimming took 4 bases from V and 11 from J, leaving 18 bases between them. CDR3 size: 13 residues. The chain's CDR3 is CASSATGGSWAFF. The CDR3, as DNA: TGCGCCAGCAGCGCCACTGGGGGGAGTTGGGCTTTCTTT.

The rearrangement uses TRBV4-1 and TRBJ2-1; 7 bases match TRBD1. The CDR3 is 15 amino acids. The germline gives CDR1 MGHRA, CDR2 YSYEKL. The trim removed 0 bases at V and 9 bases at J, leaving 8 bases unmatched. The CDR3 sequence: CASSQDLRGLTEQFF. CDR3 bases: TGCGCCAGCAGCCAAGACTTGAGGGGGCTCACTGAGCAGTTCTTC.

This clone was seen more than once but under ten times. The chain couples TRBV12-5 to TRBJ1-5; possible D gene TRBD1, 6 bases. Trimming pared 6 bases from V and 5 bases from J, leaving 8 bases between. The CDR3 consists of 12 residues. CDR1 LGHNT and CDR2 FRNRAP come from the germline V gene. The CDR3 loop is CASGQGDQPQHF. For the CDR3, the DNA is TGTGCTAGTGGACAGGGTGATCAGCCCCAGCATTTT.

The chain is built from TRBV11-2 and TRBJ1-3; D is ambiguous. Deletions cut 3 bases from V and 2 bases from J, with 14 bases between. Germline CDR1 and CDR2: SGHAT and FQNNGV. This CDR3 region has 16 residues. The CDR3, as DNA: TGTGCCAGCAGCTTTCGAGGTAGTGGCACTGGAAACACCATATATTTT. Its translation is CASSFRGSGTGNTIYF.

The chain has TRBV27 and TRBJ2-1, with D possibly being TRBD1 (5 bases). V was pared by 5 bases and J by 0 bases, with 11 bases between. From germline, CDR1 is MNHEY and CDR2 SMNVEV (reference sequence). CDR3 size: 15 residues. CDR3 sequence (DNA): TGTGCCAGCAGTACAGGACGTAGCTCCTACAATGAGCAGTTCTTC. This encodes CASSTGRSSYNEQFF.

This clone was counted a single time. V is TRBV19 and J is TRBJ1-2; TRBD1 matches at 10 bases. The germline V gene encodes CDR1 LNHDA and CDR2 SQIVND (reference sequence). V was pared by 6 bases and J by 1 base, with 5 bases of the junction left unmatched. This CDR3 is built from 15 residues. CDR3 DNA: TGTGCCAGTAGGCCCGGGACAGGGGATAACTATGGCTACACCTTC. This sequence encodes CASRPGTGDNYGYTF. Full variable domain (outside the CDR3, taken from reference TRBV19 and TRBJ1-2): DGGITQSPKYLFRKEGQNVTLSCEQNLNHDAMYWYRQDPGQGLRLIYYSQIVNDFQKGDIAEGYSVSREKKESFPLTVTSAQKNPTAFYLCASRPGTGDNYGYTFGSGTRLTVV.

The chain employs TRBV15 and TRBJ1-4; D is possibly TRBD1 (6 bases). CDR1 is LNHNV and CDR2 is YYDKDF in the germline V gene (reference sequence). CDR3 length equals 14 residues. Trimming removed 8 bases at V and 4 bases at J, with 14 bases between. As DNA, the CDR3 is TGTGCCACCTCCCCGGGACAAAGTAATGAAAAACTGTTTTTT. This codes for CATSPGQSNEKLFF.

V and J are TRBV27 and TRBJ1-2; 8 nucleotides align to TRBD1. The germline CDR1 and CDR2 sequences are MNHEY and SMNVEV (reference sequence). Unmatched junction bases numbered 0, after V lost 1 base and J lost 5 bases. The CDR3 length is 13 residues. In nucleotides, the CDR3 is TGTGCCAGCAGTTTATGGACAGGGTATGGCTACACCTTC. This codes for CASSLWTGYGYTF.

This sequence joins TRBV25-1 and TRBJ1-2, with no clear D. The CDR3 has 15 amino acids. In germline, CDR1 is MGHDK, CDR2 SYGVNS. With 8 bases removed from V and 4 bases from J, the gap between germline ends came to 20 bases. The CDR3, as DNA: TGTGCCAGCGGAGGGTACAGTATCGATTCCTATGGCTACACCTTC. This sequence encodes CASGGYSIDSYGYTF.

Concerning this clone: Other DNA sequences in the sample encode the same CDR3. The chain combines TRBV11-3 with TRBJ2-5, with D unresolved. The CDR3 length is 11 residues. Trimming cost V 5 bases and J 4 bases, with 5 bases left between them. Germline CDR1 and CDR2: SGHNT and YENEEA. DNA of the CDR3: TGTGCCAGCAGCCTGGCAGAGACCCAGTACTTC. This codes for CASSLAETQYF.

The CDR3 here is CASSVGVAFVGNTEAFF. CDR3 nucleotides: TGTGCCAGCAGCGTCGGGGTTGCATTTGTGGGGAACACTGAAGCTTTCTTT. J is TRBJ1-1 and V is TRBV9; no clear D. The CDR3 is 17 amino acids. Germline V gives CDR1 SGDLS, CDR2 YYNGEE. The V end was cut by 2 bases, the J end by 1 base, with 18 bases between.

V and J are TRBV14 and TRBJ2-1, with TRBD1 identical over 11 bases. This CDR3 contains 16 residues. V lost 0 bases, J lost 8 bases, and 6 bases stayed unmatched. The germline CDR1 and CDR2 sequences are SGHDN and FVKESK. The CDR3: CASSQEGGTGGHEQFF. DNA for the CDR3: TGTGCCAGCAGCCAAGAAGGAGGGACAGGGGGACATGAGCAGTTCTTC.